This TCR beta chain was recorded in a study of blood T cell repertoires in COVID-19 (TCRdb year 2020). Study-wide context: Samples from collaborators originated in the United States, Italy and Spain and spanned both the acute and convalescent phases of COVID-19. The material from the prospective study consisted of cDNA or gDNA derived from T cells, B-cell-depleted T cells, or PBMCs. Deeply sampled blood TCRbeta repertoires from subjects exposed to, actively infected with, or recovered from COVID-19 were included in the dataset. The repertoires were made available in a free public database intended to serve as a resource for research on the immune response to SARS-CoV-2. The samples were drawn from two sources: the first 160 participants of the ongoing ImmuneRACE study, and 950 to 1,500 subjects contributed by 6 global collaborators. A de-identified subject ID, COVID-19 status, age in years and sex were almost always included in the sample metadata. Where available, HLA class I and class II types were obtained from metadata supplied by the sample provider rather than from assay-based typing.

Broader findings and caveats from the paper: The amount of clinical and demographic metadata varied by source and participant and was provided uncurated.

Turning to this clone: Its antigen remains unidentified. Base qualities are not at hand, and no much larger clone is one base apart.

Each collaborating institution followed its own protocols to collect whole blood in K2EDTA tubes. Collaborator samples were shipped for TCRbeta analysis as frozen whole blood, isolated PBMCs, or DNA extracted from either sample type. The immunoSEQ Assay, a bias-controlled multiplex PCR, was used to amplify TCRbeta CDR3 regions from genomic DNA. In the source study's methods: Nucleated cell counts per sample were estimated from amplification of reference gene primers within the assay. Sequence reads were collapsed and filtered to measure the absolute abundance of every unique TCRbeta CDR3 rearrangement. For each sample, productive Simpson clonality was calculated as the square root of Simpson's diversity index over productive rearrangements. What TCRdb holds here is the immuneACCESS table cut down to in-frame rearrangements. Part of the clones is not present; checked against another copy, under half of the missing clones reflect an unresolved V gene, and the others are unexplained. V and J calls and clone size are as listed in that table; D and trimming were resolved from the DNA. This sample has 90,000 to 130,000 clones in its table, and approximately 85% of those were observed once. About 15% of the sample belongs to the ten largest clones.

The CDR3 contains 15 residues, cysteine and phenylalanine counted. Only the CDR3 portion is preserved as DNA: 45 bases, with reading frame beginning at the first base. Reading the germline V gene gives CDR1 SGDLS and CDR2 YYNGEE. The junction carries 17 bases between V and J, which are trimmed by 6 bases and 2 bases respectively. The chain joins TRBV9 to TRBJ1-2; the D gene is unclear. Sequences were obtained from peripheral blood. This TCR derives from a woman aged 55-69 years with acute or convalescent COVID-19. The DNA sequence is TGTGCCAGCAACCCCCACGATGGGGAGAACTATGGCTACACCTTC. This is translated as CASNPHDGENYGYTF.